These 7 T cell receptor beta chains were all obtained from the same sample, sequenced in a study of long-term antiretroviral therapy in people with HIV. A v3.0 immunoSEQ assay was performed at survey level. The assay was immunoSEQ multiplex PCR, and TCRdb's table has in-frame clones only and misses some. The sample lists 10,000 to 15,000 clones, 70% to 80% occurring once. The source was unsorted PBMCs, collected 0.5 years before starting antiretroviral therapy. The receptors originated from a woman in her thirties or forties with HIV.

The V call is TRBV27, the J call TRBJ2-7, with 11 positions matching TRBD2. Germline V gene data show CDR1 as MNHEY and CDR2 as SMNVEV (reference sequence). CDR3 length: 15 amino acids. The ends lost 6 bases at V and 2 bases at J; junction bases unmatched: 6. The CDR3 DNA sequence: TGTGCCAGCAGAGTAGCGGGAGGGCAGGCCTACGAGCAGTACTTC. It encodes CASRVAGGQAYEQYF.

The chain combines TRBV4-2 with TRBJ1-2; D gene unclear. Trimming cost V 4 bases and J 2 bases, with 11 bases left between them. The CDR3 extends over 14 amino acids. Germline CDR1 and CDR2: LGHNA and YNFKEQ. The chain's CDR3 is CASSLAGLNYGYTF. DNA of the CDR3: TGTGCCAGCAGCCTAGCAGGCCTCAACTATGGCTACACCTTC.

The chain links TRBV11-2 to TRBJ2-3; D is perhaps TRBD2 (6 bases). The V end was cut by 0 bases, the J end by 1 base, with 11 bases between. Germline CDR1 reads SGHAT; CDR2 reads FQNNGV. The CDR3 contains 16 residues. CDR3 nucleotide sequence: TGTGCCAGCAGCTTAGAGGGCGGGATAGGCACAGATACGCAGTATTTT. Translated: CASSLEGGIGTDTQYF.

J is TRBJ2-1 and V is TRBV12-5; D is tentatively TRBD1 or TRBD2 (7 bases each). Trimming took 4 bases from V and 7 from J, leaving 26 bases between them. The CDR3 has 18 residues. The germline CDR1 and CDR2 sequences are LGHNT and FRNRAP. CDR3 amino acids: CASGSNPSYLQGGNEQFF. CDR3 coding DNA: TGTGCTAGTGGTTCGAACCCCTCTTACTTGCAGGGGGGGAATGAGCAGTTCTTC.

The V call is TRBV6-1, the J call TRBJ1-5, with a tentative D call TRBD1 (6 bases). The CDR3 covers 16 residues. Germline CDR1 reads MNHNS; CDR2 reads SASEGT. V lost 2 bases and J 3 bases, leaving 14 bases between the germline ends. As DNA, the CDR3 is TGTGCCAGCAGTGAAATTGGGGGGGCCACCAATCAGCCCCAGCATTTT. It specifies CASSEIGGATNQPQHF.

The V call is TRBV19, the J call TRBJ1-5; D remains unclear. The V end lost 3 bases, the J end lost 1 base, and 10 bases lay between the germline ends. CDR3 size: 15 residues. CDR1 is LNHDA, CDR2 SQIVND, per germline (reference sequence). The DNA for the CDR3 is TGTGCCAGTAGTATTTCTCTTGGGAGCAATCAGCCCCAGCATTTT. It is translated as CASSISLGSNQPQHF.

This chain connects TRBV5-4 to TRBJ2-7; D gene unclear. V was pared by 0 bases and J by 3 bases, with 4 bases between. CDR3 length equals 12 residues. CDR1 SGHNT and CDR2 YYREEE come from the germline V gene (reference sequence). CDR3 coding DNA: TGTGCCAGCAGCTTGGACTACTACGAGCAGTACTTC. Translated, it gives CASSLDYYEQYF. The variable domain in full, completed from reference TRBV5-4 and TRBJ2-7, reads ETGVTQSPTHLIKTRGQQVTLRCSSQSGHNTVSWYQQALGQGPQFIFQYYREEENGRGNFPPRFSGLQFPNYSSELNVNALELDDSALYLCASSLDYYEQYFGPGTRLTVT.